This is a list of T cell receptor beta chains from one sample in a study of T cell changes during pregnancy in multiple sclerosis. Clones were sequenced by immunoSEQ multiplex PCR, and TCRdb holds only the in-frame ones, with some missing. Among around 100,000 clones, approximately 90% were seen once, and the ten largest hold 3.5%. Sequenced material: peripheral blood, taken after pregnancy. Receptor source: a female donor with multiple sclerosis, enrolled in a pregnancy study. CDR3s include the opening cysteine and the closing phenylalanine or tryptophan. The order of the fields is V gene, clone size, D gene, J gene, CDR3 DNA, CDR3 protein. The D gene is left open where the match is weak. Size values are once, few and many counts, or a class for expanded clones, and some rows have none.

v_call: TRBV13; clone_size: .; d_call: .; j_call: TRBJ2-6; cdr3_nt: TGTGCCAGCAGCTTTAGCTCTGGGGCCAACGTCCTGACTTTC; cdr3_aa: CASSFSSGANVLTF
v_call: TRBV7-3; clone_size: .; d_call: .; j_call: TRBJ2-6; cdr3_nt: TGTGCCAGCAGCTTAGGAAGGGGCAGGAGCTCCTCTGGGGCCAACGTCCTGACTTTC; cdr3_aa: CASSLGRGRSSSGANVLTF
v_call: TRBV15; clone_size: .; d_call: .; j_call: TRBJ2-1; cdr3_nt: TGTGCCACCAGCAGAAGGTCCAGGGCCTTGAACAATGAGCAGTTCTTC; cdr3_aa: CATSRRSRALNNEQFF
v_call: TRBV7-2; clone_size: .; d_call: TRBD2; j_call: TRBJ2-3; cdr3_nt: TGTGCCAGCAGCTTAGGTTGGGGGGGGAGGACAGATACGCAGTATTTT; cdr3_aa: CASSLGWGGRTDTQYF
v_call: TRBV21-1; clone_size: .; d_call: .; j_call: TRBJ1-1; cdr3_nt: TGTGCCAGATCGCCGGGACAGATGAACACTGAAGCTTTCTTT; cdr3_aa: CARSPGQMNTEAFF
v_call: TRBV4-1; clone_size: .; d_call: .; j_call: TRBJ1-5; cdr3_nt: TGCGCCAGCAGCCAAGATGGTGGGGCTGGAGGCAATCAGCCCCAGCATTTT; cdr3_aa: CASSQDGGAGGNQPQHF
v_call: TRBV5-1; clone_size: .; d_call: TRBD1; j_call: TRBJ1-1; cdr3_nt: TGCGCCAGCAGCTTGACAGGGGGGGGAGACACTGAAGCTTTCTTT; cdr3_aa: CASSLTGGGDTEAFF
v_call: TRBV28; clone_size: .; d_call: .; j_call: TRBJ1-5; cdr3_nt: TGTGCCAGTAGGTGGGCAGGGTTGAGGCAGCCCCAGCATTTT; cdr3_aa: CASRWAGLRQPQHF
v_call: TRBV19; clone_size: .; d_call: .; j_call: TRBJ1-5; cdr3_nt: TGTGCCAGTAGTCACTCCATCCGGGTTCCCAATCAGCCCCAGCATTTT; cdr3_aa: CASSHSIRVPNQPQHF
v_call: TRBV9; clone_size: .; d_call: TRBD1; j_call: TRBJ1-3; cdr3_nt: TGTGCCAGCAGCGTCGGACAGGACTCTGGAAACACCATATATTTT; cdr3_aa: CASSVGQDSGNTIYF
v_call: TRBV7-9; clone_size: .; d_call: .; j_call: TRBJ1-2; cdr3_nt: TGTGCCAGCAGCCCGATGGGCGTTTTTGATGGCTACACCTTC; cdr3_aa: CASSPMGVFDGYTF
v_call: TRBV30; clone_size: .; d_call: TRBD1; j_call: TRBJ1-6; cdr3_nt: TGTGCCTGGAGAGGTTGGGGGACAGGGGTGAATTCACCCCTCCACTTT; cdr3_aa: CAWRGWGTGVNSPLHF
v_call: TRBV15; clone_size: once; d_call: .; j_call: TRBJ2-6; cdr3_nt: TGTGCCACCAGCAGAGATCGGAGCTCTGGGGCCAACGTCCTGACTTTC; cdr3_aa: CATSRDRSSGANVLTF
v_call: TRBV7-9; clone_size: once; d_call: .; j_call: TRBJ1-1; cdr3_nt: TGTGCCAGCAGCTTACAGGAGAACACTGAAGCTTTCTTT; cdr3_aa: CASSLQENTEAFF
v_call: TRBV5-1; clone_size: .; d_call: .; j_call: TRBJ1-1; cdr3_nt: TGCGCCTCCAAGGACGGGGGAGGCACTGAAGCTTTCTTT; cdr3_aa: CASKDGGGTEAFF
v_call: TRBV29-1; clone_size: .; d_call: TRBD1; j_call: TRBJ1-1; cdr3_nt: TGCAGCGTCGTCGGGACAGGGACGACTGAAGCTTTCTTT; cdr3_aa: CSVVGTGTTEAFF
v_call: TRBV7-9; clone_size: .; d_call: .; j_call: TRBJ1-5; cdr3_nt: TGTGCCAGCAGCTTAGCGACATTCCCTAGCAATCAGCCCCAGCATTTT; cdr3_aa: CASSLATFPSNQPQHF
v_call: TRBV6-4; clone_size: once; d_call: .; j_call: TRBJ1-1; cdr3_nt: TGTGCCAGCAGTGGGCGGGGCAGGGTGAACACTGAAGCTTTCTTT; cdr3_aa: CASSGRGRVNTEAFF
v_call: TRBV27; clone_size: .; d_call: TRBD1; j_call: TRBJ1-1; cdr3_nt: TGTGCCAGCAGTCTCCTATCGGACAGGTTTGAAGCTTTCTTT; cdr3_aa: CASSLLSDRFEAFF
v_call: TRBV29-1; clone_size: .; d_call: TRBD1; j_call: TRBJ2-3; cdr3_nt: TGCAGCGTTACCGGGACAGGGGTTCCAGATACGCAGTATTTT; cdr3_aa: CSVTGTGVPDTQYF
v_call: TRBV29-1; clone_size: .; d_call: .; j_call: TRBJ1-5; cdr3_nt: TGCAGCGTTGCGGTGGGCCGCAATCAGCCCCAGCATTTT; cdr3_aa: CSVAVGRNQPQHF
v_call: TRBV19; clone_size: few; d_call: TRBD1; j_call: TRBJ1-1; cdr3_nt: TGTGCCAGTAGCCTATGGACAGGGTTAGCTTTCTTT; cdr3_aa: CASSLWTGLAFF
v_call: TRBV6-5; clone_size: .; d_call: TRBD1; j_call: TRBJ2-2; cdr3_nt: TGTGCCAGCACCACAGGGGGGACCGGGGAGCTGTTTTTT; cdr3_aa: CASTTGGTGELFF
v_call: TRBV19; clone_size: .; d_call: TRBD1; j_call: TRBJ1-1; cdr3_nt: TGTGCCAGTAGTGTCGACAGGGCGGGTACTGAAGCTTTCTTT; cdr3_aa: CASSVDRAGTEAFF
v_call: TRBV19; clone_size: .; d_call: TRBD2; j_call: TRBJ2-7; cdr3_nt: TGTGCCAGTAGGGGGACTAGCGGGGGTACATCCCCCTACGAGCAGTACTTC; cdr3_aa: CASRGTSGGTSPYEQYF
v_call: TRBV19; clone_size: .; d_call: .; j_call: TRBJ2-6; cdr3_nt: TGTGCCAGTAGTATTGGGGGGTGGCCGCTCTCTGGGGCCAACGTCCTGACTTTC; cdr3_aa: CASSIGGWPLSGANVLTF
v_call: TRBV27; clone_size: medium-sized; d_call: TRBD1; j_call: TRBJ2-7; cdr3_nt: TGTGCCAGCAGTGCGACAGGGTCCTACGAGCAGTACTTC; cdr3_aa: CASSATGSYEQYF
v_call: TRBV7-3; clone_size: .; d_call: .; j_call: TRBJ2-3; cdr3_nt: TGTGCCAGCAGCCCAGGACTTAGCACAGATACGCAGTATTTT; cdr3_aa: CASSPGLSTDTQYF
v_call: TRBV29-1; clone_size: .; d_call: TRBD1; j_call: TRBJ1-3; cdr3_nt: TGCAGCGTTGAAATGGGACAGGCAGGAAACACCATATATTTT; cdr3_aa: CSVEMGQAGNTIYF
v_call: TRBV6-4; clone_size: .; d_call: .; j_call: TRBJ1-6; cdr3_nt: TGTGCCAGCAGTGCAAACCCAGGGAATTCACCCCTCCACTTT; cdr3_aa: CASSANPGNSPLHF
v_call: TRBV11-2; clone_size: .; d_call: .; j_call: TRBJ2-5; cdr3_nt: TGTGCCAGCAGCTTAAGACAGCCCAGGACCCAGTACTTC; cdr3_aa: CASSLRQPRTQYF
v_call: TRBV7-8; clone_size: .; d_call: TRBD1; j_call: TRBJ1-5; cdr3_nt: TGTGCCAGCAGCTCACAGGGGAGCAATCAGCCCCAGCATTTT; cdr3_aa: CASSSQGSNQPQHF
v_call: TRBV19; clone_size: .; d_call: TRBD1; j_call: TRBJ2-1; cdr3_nt: TGTGCCAGCTGGGACAGTAAGGCGAGGGTTGAGCAGTTCTTC; cdr3_aa: CASWDSKARVEQFF
v_call: TRBV6-5; clone_size: .; d_call: .; j_call: TRBJ1-1; cdr3_nt: TGTGCCAGCAGTTACGGAGGCACTGAAGCTTTCTTT; cdr3_aa: CASSYGGTEAFF
v_call: TRBV7-3; clone_size: .; d_call: .; j_call: TRBJ1-1; cdr3_nt: TGTGCCAGCAGCTACGGGGTGAACACTGAAGCTTTCTTT; cdr3_aa: CASSYGVNTEAFF
v_call: TRBV9; clone_size: .; d_call: .; j_call: TRBJ1-1; cdr3_nt: TGTGCCAGCAGCTTTGCTGCACAGTTGAACACTGAAGCTTTCTTT; cdr3_aa: CASSFAAQLNTEAFF
v_call: TRBV6-5; clone_size: .; d_call: TRBD2; j_call: TRBJ2-1; cdr3_nt: TGTGCCAGCAGTCCAACTAGCGGGGGATACAATGAGCAGTTCTTC; cdr3_aa: CASSPTSGGYNEQFF
v_call: TRBV2; clone_size: .; d_call: .; j_call: TRBJ1-5; cdr3_nt: TGTGCCAGCAGCGTCTTAAATCAGCCCCAGCATTTT; cdr3_aa: CASSVLNQPQHF
v_call: TRBV2; clone_size: .; d_call: TRBD1; j_call: TRBJ1-1; cdr3_nt: TGTGCCAGCAGCGCTATGGGACAGGAAATTGAAGCTTTCTTT; cdr3_aa: CASSAMGQEIEAFF
v_call: TRBV6-1; clone_size: once; d_call: TRBD1; j_call: TRBJ1-2; cdr3_nt: TGTGCCAGCAGTGAAAACAGGGGGCTGGAAATCTATGGCTACACCTTC; cdr3_aa: CASSENRGLEIYGYTF